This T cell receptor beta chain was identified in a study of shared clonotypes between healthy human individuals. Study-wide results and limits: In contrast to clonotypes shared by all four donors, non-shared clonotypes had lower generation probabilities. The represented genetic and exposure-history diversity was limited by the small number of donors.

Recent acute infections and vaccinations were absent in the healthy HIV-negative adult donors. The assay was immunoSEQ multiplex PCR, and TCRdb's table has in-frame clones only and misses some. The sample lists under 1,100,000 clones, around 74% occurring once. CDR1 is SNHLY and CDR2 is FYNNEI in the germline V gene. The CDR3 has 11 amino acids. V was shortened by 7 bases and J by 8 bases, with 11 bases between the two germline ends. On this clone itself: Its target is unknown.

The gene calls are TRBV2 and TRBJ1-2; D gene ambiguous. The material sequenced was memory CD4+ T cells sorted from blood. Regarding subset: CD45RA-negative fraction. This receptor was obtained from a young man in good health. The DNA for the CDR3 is TGTGCCAGCACACCCACGGGCGGCTACACCTTC. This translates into CASTPTGGYTF.